This T cell receptor beta chain was found in a study of T cell clones after liver transplantation. Turning to the study itself: Liver transplant recipients had immunosuppression withdrawal attempted within 2 years. Three of eight recipients were HCV-positive; others had non-autoimmune, non-viral indications. Regarding the study as a whole: Post-transplant time points were not standardized, so conclusions are preliminary. In two subjects, few donor cells limited the measurable donor-reactive repertoire.

Profiling relied on immunoSEQ multiplex PCR, and the TCRdb table lists in-frame clones only, not all of them. The sample holds 55,000 to 75,000 clones, about two thirds seen once. This clone was counted only a few times. What it binds is not known. Per germline, CDR1 MNHNY and CDR2 SVGAGI (reference sequence). V shed 7 bases, J shed 7 bases, and the junction held 12 bases outside the gene matches. This CDR3 is 15 amino acids long. This receptor was obtained from a human patient who received a liver transplant. The graft donor may be the source of some T cells. Material: CD4+ T cells from blood, obtained at the approximately 16-month timepoint. This chain links TRBV6-6 with TRBJ2-2, with 7 positions matching TRBD2. The CDR3 nucleotides are TGTGCCAGCACCTCCGGGACTACCACCGGCGGGGAGCTGTTTTTT. Translated, it gives CASTSGTTTGGELFF.